The clone carrying this T cell receptor beta chain was seen repeatedly, ten times or more. This sample was included in a study of naive and memory T cell subsets. Ligated cDNA underwent four rounds of PCR with nested alpha and beta constant region primers and SP2. TCRdb processed the UMI-ligation and nested PCR reads anew with MiXCR; each CDR3 protein has one entry. The sample includes 30,000 to 35,000 distinct CDR3 sequences, more than 6.5% seen only once; the top ten take 3% to 3.5%. This CDR3 region has 12 residues. Germline V CDR1 and CDR2: DFQATT, SNEGSKA (reference sequence). V shed 1 base and J shed 5 bases, with 8 bases lying between them. Treatment noted: skin biopsy from PPD injection site in Mantoux-positive individual. TCR cDNA received a 3' ligated oligonucleotide that carried a UMI. Individuals with a positive Mantoux test gave biopsies from PPD-injected skin.

The chain combines TRBV20-1 with TRBJ1-2; tentative D call: TRBD1 (6 bases). The TCR was taken from an adult in good health. The input for sequencing was skin, taken from a tuberculin skin test site. The CDR3 here is CSARGGPYGYTF. The CDR3, as DNA: TGCAGTGCTAGAGGGGGGCCGTATGGCTACACCTTC.